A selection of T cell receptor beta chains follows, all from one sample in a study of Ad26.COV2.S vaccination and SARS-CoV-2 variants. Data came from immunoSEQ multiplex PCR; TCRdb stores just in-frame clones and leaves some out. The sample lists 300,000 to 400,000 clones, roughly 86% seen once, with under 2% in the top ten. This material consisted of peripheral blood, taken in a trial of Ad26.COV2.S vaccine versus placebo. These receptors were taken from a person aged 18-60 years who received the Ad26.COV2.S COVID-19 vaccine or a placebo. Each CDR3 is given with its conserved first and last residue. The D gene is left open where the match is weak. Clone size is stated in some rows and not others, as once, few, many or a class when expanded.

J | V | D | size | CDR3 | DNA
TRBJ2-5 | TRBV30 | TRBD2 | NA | CAWARTSGGQETQYF | TGTGCCTGGGCCAGGACTAGCGGGGGCCAAGAGACCCAGTACTTC
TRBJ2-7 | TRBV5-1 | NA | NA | CASSLAGVLDEQYF | TGCGCCAGCAGCTTGGCTGGAGTTTTGGACGAGCAGTACTTC
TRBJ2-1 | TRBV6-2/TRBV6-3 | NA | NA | CASSPEGGAGEQFF | TGTGCCAGCAGCCCGGAGGGGGGGGCGGGGGAGCAGTTCTTC
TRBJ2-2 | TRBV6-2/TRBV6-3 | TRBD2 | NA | CASSYGTSGAGELFF | TGTGCCAGCAGTTACGGGACTAGCGGGGCCGGGGAGCTGTTTTTT
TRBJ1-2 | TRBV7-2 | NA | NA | CASSPGGRGFEGYTF | TGTGCCAGCAGCCCCGGGGGCAGGGGATTCGAAGGCTACACCTTC
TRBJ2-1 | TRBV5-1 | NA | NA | CASSLVSGYNEQFF | TGCGCCAGCAGCTTGGTCTCGGGCTACAATGAGCAGTTCTTC
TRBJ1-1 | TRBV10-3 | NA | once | CAISVEGRNTEAFF | TGTGCCATCAGTGTAGAAGGCAGGAACACTGAAGCTTTCTTT
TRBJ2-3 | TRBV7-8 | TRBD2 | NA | CASIISGGSDTQYF | TGTGCCAGCATTATATCGGGGGGTTCGGATACGCAGTATTTT
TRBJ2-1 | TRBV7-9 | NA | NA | CASSIPRDWRFNEQFF | TGTGCCAGCAGCATACCCCGGGACTGGAGGTTCAATGAGCAGTTCTTC
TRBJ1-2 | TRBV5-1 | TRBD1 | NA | CASSPPDRGLHGYTF | TGCGCCAGCAGCCCACCGGACAGGGGGCTTCATGGCTACACCTTC
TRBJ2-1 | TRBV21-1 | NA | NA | CASAKGKLRSYNEQFF | TGTGCCAGCGCTAAGGGGAAGTTAAGGTCGTACAATGAGCAGTTCTTC
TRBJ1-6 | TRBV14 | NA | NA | CASSQDLTGSGSPLHF | TGTGCCAGCAGCCAAGATCTAACAGGGAGTGGTTCACCCCTCCACTTT
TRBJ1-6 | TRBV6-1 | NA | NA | CASSEVGRSPLHF | TGTGCCAGCAGTGAAGTGGGTAGATCACCCCTCCACTTT
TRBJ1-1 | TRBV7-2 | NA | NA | CASSLGQVGEAFF | TGTGCCAGCAGCTTAGGGCAGGTCGGTGAAGCTTTCTTT
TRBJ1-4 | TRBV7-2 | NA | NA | CASSLGRGNLNEKLFF | TGTGCCAGCAGCTTAGGAAGGGGTAACCTAAATGAAAAACTGTTTTTT
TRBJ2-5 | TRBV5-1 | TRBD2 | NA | CASSLSGGTQETQYF | TGCGCCAGCAGCTTGTCGGGGGGAACCCAAGAGACCCAGTACTTC
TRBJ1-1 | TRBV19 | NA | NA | CASSRGRNTEAFF | TGTGCCAGTAGTCGGGGACGGAACACTGAAGCTTTCTTT
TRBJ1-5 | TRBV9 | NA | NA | CASSPDKGNQPQHF | TGTGCCAGCAGCCCAGACAAGGGCAATCAGCCCCAGCATTTT
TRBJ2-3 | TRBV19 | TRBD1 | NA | CASSISMAGGSTDTQYF | TGTGCCAGTAGTATTTCCATGGCAGGGGGCAGCACAGATACGCAGTATTTT
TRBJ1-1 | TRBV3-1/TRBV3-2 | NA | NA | CASRSTGGTTEAFF | TGTGCCAGCAGATCCACCGGGGGAACCACTGAAGCTTTCTTT
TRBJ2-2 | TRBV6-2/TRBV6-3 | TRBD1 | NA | CASSQTGVAGELFF | TGTGCCAGCAGCCAGACAGGGGTAGCCGGGGAGCTGTTTTTT
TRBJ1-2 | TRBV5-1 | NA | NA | CASSLAREGYTF | TGCGCCAGCAGCTTAGCTAGGGAGGGCTACACCTTC
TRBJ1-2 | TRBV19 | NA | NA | CASAVAQGGGYGYTF | TGTGCCAGTGCCGTGGCCCAGGGTGGCGGCTATGGCTACACCTTC
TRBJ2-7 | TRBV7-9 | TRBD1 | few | CASSLEFQGARNEQYF | TGTGCCAGCAGCTTAGAGTTCCAGGGGGCTAGGAACGAGCAGTACTTC
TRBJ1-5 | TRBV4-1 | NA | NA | CASSQRESQPQHF | TGCGCCAGCAGCCAGAGGGAAAGTCAGCCCCAGCATTTT
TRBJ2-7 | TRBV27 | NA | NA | CASKHQGFYEQYF | TGTGCCAGCAAACATCAGGGGTTTTACGAGCAGTACTTC
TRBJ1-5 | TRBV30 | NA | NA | CAWSVGHQPQHF | TGTGCCTGGAGTGTAGGGCATCAGCCCCAGCATTTT
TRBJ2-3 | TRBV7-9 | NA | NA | CASSPQRGRTDTQYF | TGTGCCAGCAGCCCTCAGCGAGGGCGCACAGATACGCAGTATTTT
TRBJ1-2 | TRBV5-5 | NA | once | CASSYRTQYYGYTF | TGTGCCAGCAGCTACCGGACACAGTACTATGGCTACACCTTC
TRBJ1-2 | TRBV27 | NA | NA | CASSVDRSATFYGYTF | TGTGCCAGCAGTGTCGACAGGTCGGCAACCTTCTATGGCTACACCTTC
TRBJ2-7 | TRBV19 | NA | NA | CASSRDTPSYEQYF | TGTGCCAGTAGTCGGGACACACCCTCCTACGAGCAGTACTTC
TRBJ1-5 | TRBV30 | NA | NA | CAWSVRGYSNQPQHF | TGTGCCTGGAGTGTAAGGGGTTATAGCAATCAGCCCCAGCATTTT
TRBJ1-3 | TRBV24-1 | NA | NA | CATSRTHSGNTIYF | TGTGCCACCAGTAGGACCCACTCTGGAAACACCATATATTTT
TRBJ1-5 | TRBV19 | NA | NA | CASSINPGSNQPQHF | TGTGCCAGTAGTATTAACCCCGGTAGCAATCAGCCCCAGCATTTT
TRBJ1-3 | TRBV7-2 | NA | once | CASSLPDSSSGNTIYF | TGTGCCAGCAGCTTACCCGACAGCTCCTCTGGAAACACCATATATTTT
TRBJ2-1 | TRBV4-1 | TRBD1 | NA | CASSQPRDRNNNEQFF | TGCGCCAGCAGCCAACCCCGGGACAGGAACAACAATGAGCAGTTCTTC
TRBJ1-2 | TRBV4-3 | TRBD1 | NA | CASSQAGGEIYGYTF | TGCGCCAGCAGCCAGGCAGGGGGCGAGATCTATGGCTACACCTTC
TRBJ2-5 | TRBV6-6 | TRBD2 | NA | CASSPTLQIGGAKTQYF | TGTGCCAGCAGTCCAACCCTCCAAATCGGGGGGGCAAAGACCCAGTACTTC
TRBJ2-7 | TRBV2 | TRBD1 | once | CASILQGYEQYF | TGTGCCAGCATACTACAGGGGTACGAGCAGTACTTC
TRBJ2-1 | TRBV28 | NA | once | CASAGHKGNEQFF | TGTGCCAGCGCCGGTCATAAAGGGAATGAGCAGTTCTTC
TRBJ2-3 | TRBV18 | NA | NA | CASSPESDTQYF | TGTGCCAGCTCACCGGAGTCAGATACGCAGTATTTT
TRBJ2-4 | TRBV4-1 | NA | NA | CASSQVLLAKNIQYF | TGCGCCAGCAGCCAAGTACTATTAGCCAAAAACATTCAGTACTTC
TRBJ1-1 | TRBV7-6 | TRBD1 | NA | CASSLATGGVNTEAFF | TGTGCCAGCAGCTTAGCGACAGGGGGGGTGAACACTGAAGCTTTCTTT
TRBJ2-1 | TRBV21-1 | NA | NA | CASSIGQGLYNEQFF | TGTGCCAGCAGCATCGGACAGGGATTATACAATGAGCAGTTCTTC
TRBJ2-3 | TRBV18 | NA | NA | CASSPQSLGASDTQYF | TGTGCCAGCTCACCACAGAGTTTGGGGGCGTCAGATACGCAGTATTTT
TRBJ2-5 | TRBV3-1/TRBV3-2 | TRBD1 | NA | CASSQGTGGPLQETQYF | TGTGCCAGCAGCCAAGGGACAGGGGGCCCCCTTCAGGAGACCCAGTACTTC
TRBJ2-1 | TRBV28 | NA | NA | CASSAYNEQFF | TGTGCCAGCAGTGCCTACAATGAGCAGTTCTTC
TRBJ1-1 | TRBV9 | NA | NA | CASSVDGVAEAFF | TGTGCCAGCAGCGTAGATGGGGTCGCTGAAGCTTTCTTT
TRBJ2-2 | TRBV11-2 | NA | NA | CASSPRTANTGELFF | TGTGCCAGCAGCCCGAGGACAGCGAACACCGGGGAGCTGTTTTTT
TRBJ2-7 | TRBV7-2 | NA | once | CASSLALKTYEQYF | TGTGCCAGCAGCTTAGCTCTGAAGACCTACGAGCAGTACTTC
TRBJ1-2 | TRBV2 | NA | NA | CASSRRGERGYTF | TGTGCCAGCAGTCGTCGGGGGGAGCGCGGCTACACCTTC
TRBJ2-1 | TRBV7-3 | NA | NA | CASSIQGNEQFF | TGTGCCAGCAGCATACAGGGCAATGAGCAGTTCTTC
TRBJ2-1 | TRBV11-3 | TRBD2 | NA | CASSLGGSGVRNEQFF | TGTGCCAGCAGCTTAGGAGGTAGCGGGGTGAGAAATGAGCAGTTCTTC